These T cell receptor beta chains were read from a single sample in a study of response to subunit inactivated influenza vaccine. From the RT-PCR reads, TCRdb called clonotypes with MiXCR, one entry per CDR3 protein. The sample carries just under 250,000 distinct CDR3 sequences, 9% to 15% recorded once. The sequencing used non-naive T cells sorted from PBMCs, collected around two weeks before vaccination. The receptors here all came from a man aged 50 or older who received an inactivated influenza vaccine. CDR3s include the opening cysteine and the closing phenylalanine or tryptophan. A D gene is named only where the DNA matches it firmly. Size is omitted from some rows. Given values are once, few, many or a class for expanded clones.

D,V,size,J,CDR3,DNA
-,TRBV14,few,TRBJ1-1,CASSQDRVGAPRNTEAFF,TGTGCCAGCAGCCAAGATCGGGTAGGAGCACCCAGAAACACTGAAGCTTTCTTT
-,TRBV24-1,-,TRBJ2-1,CATSDLWLAGGQFF,TGTGCCACCAGTGATTTGTGGCTTGCCGGAGGACAGTTCTTC
TRBD1,TRBV7-2,-,TRBJ2-3,CASSLGDRQPDTQYF,TGTGCCAGCAGCTTAGGGGACAGGCAACCAGATACGCAGTATTTT
-,TRBV4-3,many,TRBJ1-5,CASSQSRTANQPQHF,TGCGCCAGCAGCCAAAGTAGGACAGCTAATCAGCCCCAGCATTTT
TRBD2,TRBV20-1,few,TRBJ2-7,CSAVAGPTYEQYF,TGCAGTGCTGTAGCGGGACCGACCTACGAGCAGTACTTC
-,TRBV7-2,many,TRBJ2-5,CASSSVSETQYF,TGTGCCAGCAGCTCCGTCTCGGAGACCCAGTACTTC
TRBD1,TRBV7-2,few,TRBJ1-6,CASRPGTGSSYNSPLHF,TGTGCCAGCAGACCCGGGACAGGGAGCTCCTATAATTCACCCCTCCACTTT
TRBD1,TRBV3-1,-,TRBJ2-5,CASSPTGTKETQYF,TGTGCCAGCAGCCCGACAGGGACAAAAGAAACCCAGTACTTC
-,TRBV21-1,few,TRBJ1-6,CASKGQPIDNSPLHF,TGTGCCAGCAAGGGACAGCCCATAGATAATTCACCCCTCCACTTT
-,TRBV30,few,TRBJ1-3,CAWSVMGGTGNTIYF,TGTGCCTGGAGTGTAATGGGGGGCACCGGAAACACCATATATTTT
-,TRBV30,many,TRBJ2-3,CAWSVKATQYF,TGTGCCTGGAGTGTAAAGGCAACGCAGTATTTT
-,TRBV7-8,-,TRBJ1-4,CASSYGLQEKLFF,TGTGCCAGCAGTTATGGTCTGCAAGAAAAACTGTTTTTT
TRBD1,TRBV28,-,TRBJ2-5,CASIPTGVYQETQYF,TGTGCCAGCATTCCCACAGGGGTGTACCAAGAGACCCAGTACTTC
-,TRBV7-2,few,TRBJ2-3,CASSPTGSDTQYF,TGTGCCAGCAGCCCTACAGGGTCAGATACGCAGTATTTT
-,TRBV9,many,TRBJ2-3,CASSVVAGSTDTQYF,TGTGCCAGCAGCGTAGTAGCCGGTAGCACAGATACGCAGTATTTT
TRBD1,TRBV10-3,-,TRBJ1-1,CAISQGVPNTEAFF,TGTGCCATCAGCCAGGGGGTACCGAACACTGAAGCTTTCTTT
TRBD2,TRBV10-3,few,TRBJ2-1,CAISERTSGYNEQFF,TGTGCCATCAGTGAGCGGACTAGCGGCTACAATGAGCAGTTCTTC
-,TRBV20-1,-,TRBJ2-3,CSADDRTDTQYF,TGCAGTGCGGACGACAGGACAGATACGCAGTATTTT